The next 3 T cell receptor beta chains were all read from a single sample in a study of control samples from healthy donors and cancer patients. The data were produced by immunoSEQ multiplex PCR, yet TCRdb's version contains in-frame clones alone and is incomplete. The table has 50,000 to 55,000 clones, 95% seen once. Sequences were obtained from blood. These receptors all come from a young man in good health.

This chain connects TRBV6-5 to TRBJ2-7; D perhaps matches TRBD1 (5 bases). V dropped 6 bases and J dropped 4 bases, with 10 bases sitting between them. Germline V lookup: CDR1 MNHEY, CDR2 SVGAGI. The CDR3 length is 12 residues. DNA of the CDR3: TGTGCCAGCAGCGACAGCCGTTACGAGCAGTACTTC. It yields the protein CASSDSRYEQYF.

This rearrangement joins TRBV6-2 or TRBV6-3 to TRBJ2-7, with D unresolved. In germline, CDR1 is MNHEY, CDR2 SVGEGT. Trimming shortened V by 0 bases and J by 1 base, and 10 bases separated the two germline ends. The CDR3 runs to 15 residues. The CDR3 region has the DNA TGTGCCAGCAGTTACTCAGGGCGAACTTCCTACGAGCAGTACTTC. This encodes CASSYSGRTSYEQYF.

In its sample, this clone was seen once. The chain links TRBV18 to TRBJ2-1; D is ambiguous. From germline, CDR1 is KGHSH and CDR2 LQKENI. The CDR3 length is 11 residues. The V end lost 6 bases, the J end lost 9 bases, and 9 bases lay between the germline ends. The CDR3 DNA follows: TGTGCCAGCTCCGGCGAGGCTGAGCAGTTCTTC. Translation: CASSGEAEQFF.